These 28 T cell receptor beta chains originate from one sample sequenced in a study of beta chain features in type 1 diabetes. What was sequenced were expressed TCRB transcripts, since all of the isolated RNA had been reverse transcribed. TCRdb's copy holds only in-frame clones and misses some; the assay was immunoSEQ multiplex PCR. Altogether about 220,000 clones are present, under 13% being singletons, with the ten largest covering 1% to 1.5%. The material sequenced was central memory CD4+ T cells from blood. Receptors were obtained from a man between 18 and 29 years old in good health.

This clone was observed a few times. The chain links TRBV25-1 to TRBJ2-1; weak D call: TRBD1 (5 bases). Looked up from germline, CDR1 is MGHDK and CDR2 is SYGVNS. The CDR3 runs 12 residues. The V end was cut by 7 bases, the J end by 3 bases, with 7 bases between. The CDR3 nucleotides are TGTGCCAGCAATCAGGGCTACAATGAGCAGTTCTTC. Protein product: CASNQGYNEQFF.

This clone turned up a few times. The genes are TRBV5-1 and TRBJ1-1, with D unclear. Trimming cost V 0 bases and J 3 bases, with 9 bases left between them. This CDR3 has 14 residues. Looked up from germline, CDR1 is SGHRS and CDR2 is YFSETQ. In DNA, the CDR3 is TGCGCCAGCAGCTTGGCAAGGCTGGACACTGAAGCTTTCTTT. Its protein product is CASSLARLDTEAFF. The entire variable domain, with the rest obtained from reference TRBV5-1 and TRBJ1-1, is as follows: KAGVTQTPRYLIKTRGQQVTLSCSPISGHRSVSWYQQTPGQGLQFLFEYFSETQRNKGNFPGRFSGRQFSNSRSEMNVSTLELGDSALYLCASSLARLDTEAFFGQGTRLTVV.

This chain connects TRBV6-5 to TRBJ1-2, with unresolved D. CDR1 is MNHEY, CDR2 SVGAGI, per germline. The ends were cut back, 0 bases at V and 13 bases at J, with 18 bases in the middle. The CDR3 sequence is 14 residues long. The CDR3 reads CASSYSSGIPVPTF. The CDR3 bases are TGTGCCAGCAGTTACTCGAGCGGGATCCCTGTCCCCACCTTC.

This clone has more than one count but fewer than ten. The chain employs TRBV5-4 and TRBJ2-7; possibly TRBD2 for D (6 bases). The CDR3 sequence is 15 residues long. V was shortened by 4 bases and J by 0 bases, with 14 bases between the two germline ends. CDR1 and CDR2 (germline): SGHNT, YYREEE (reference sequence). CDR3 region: CASSPGGASSYEQYF. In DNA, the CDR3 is TGTGCCAGCAGCCCCGGCGGGGCAAGCTCCTACGAGCAGTACTTC.

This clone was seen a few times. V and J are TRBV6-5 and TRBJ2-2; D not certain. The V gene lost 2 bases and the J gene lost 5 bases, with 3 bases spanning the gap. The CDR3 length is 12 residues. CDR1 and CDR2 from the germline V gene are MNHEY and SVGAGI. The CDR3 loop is CASSYTTGELFF. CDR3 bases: TGTGCCAGCAGTTACACGACCGGGGAGCTGTTTTTT.

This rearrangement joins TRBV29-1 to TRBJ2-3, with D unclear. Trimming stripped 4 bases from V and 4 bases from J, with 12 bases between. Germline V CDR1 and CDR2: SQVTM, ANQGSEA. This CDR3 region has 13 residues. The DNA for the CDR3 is TGCAGCGTTGTTTGGGGAATGCCAGATACGCAGTATTTT. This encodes CSVVWGMPDTQYF.

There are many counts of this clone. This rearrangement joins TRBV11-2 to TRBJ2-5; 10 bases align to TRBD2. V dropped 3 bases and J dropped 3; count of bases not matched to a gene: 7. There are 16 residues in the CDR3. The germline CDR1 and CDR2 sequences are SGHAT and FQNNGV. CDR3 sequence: CASSLGSGRAKETQYF. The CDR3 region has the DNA TGTGCCAGCAGCTTGGGAAGCGGGAGGGCGAAAGAGACCCAGTACTTC.

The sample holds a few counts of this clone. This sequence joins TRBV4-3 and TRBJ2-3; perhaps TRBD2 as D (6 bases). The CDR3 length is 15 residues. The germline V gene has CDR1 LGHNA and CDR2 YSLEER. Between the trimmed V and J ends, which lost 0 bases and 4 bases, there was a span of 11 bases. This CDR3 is CASSQDPGEADTQYF. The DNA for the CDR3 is TGCGCCAGCAGCCAAGATCCGGGGGAAGCAGATACGCAGTATTTT.

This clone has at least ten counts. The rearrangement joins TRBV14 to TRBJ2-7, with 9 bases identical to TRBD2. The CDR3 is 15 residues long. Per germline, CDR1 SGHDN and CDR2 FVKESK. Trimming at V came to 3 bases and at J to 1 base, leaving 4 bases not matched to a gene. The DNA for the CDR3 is TGTGCCAGCAGCCATATGGCGGGAGGGTCCTACGAGCAGTACTTC. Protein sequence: CASSHMAGGSYEQYF.

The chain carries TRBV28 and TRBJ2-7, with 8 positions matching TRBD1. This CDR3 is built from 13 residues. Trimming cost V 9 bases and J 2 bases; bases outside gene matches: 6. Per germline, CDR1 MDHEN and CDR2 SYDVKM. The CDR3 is CASQGAPTYEQYF. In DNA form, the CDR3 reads TGTGCCAGTCAGGGGGCCCCAACCTACGAGCAGTACTTC.

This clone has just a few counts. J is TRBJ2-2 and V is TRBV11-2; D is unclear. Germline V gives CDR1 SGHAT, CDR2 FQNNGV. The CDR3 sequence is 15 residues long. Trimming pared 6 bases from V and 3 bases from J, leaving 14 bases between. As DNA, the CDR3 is TGTGCCAGCAGACAATCCCTAGTTTACACCGGGGAGCTGTTTTTT. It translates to CASRQSLVYTGELFF. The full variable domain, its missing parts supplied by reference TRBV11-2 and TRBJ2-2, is EAGVAQSPRYKIIEKRQSVAFWCNPISGHATLYWYQQILGQGPKLLIQFQNNGVVDDSQLPKDRFSAERLKGVDSTLKIQPAKLEDSAVYLCASRQSLVYTGELFFGEGSRLTVL.

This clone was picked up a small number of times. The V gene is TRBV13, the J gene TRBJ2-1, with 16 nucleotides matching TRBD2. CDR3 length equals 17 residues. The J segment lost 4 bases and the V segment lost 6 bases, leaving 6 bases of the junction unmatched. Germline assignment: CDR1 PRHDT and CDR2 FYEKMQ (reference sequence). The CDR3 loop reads CASSSGLAGGRYNEQFF. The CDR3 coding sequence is TGTGCCAGCAGTTCGGGACTAGCGGGAGGGAGGTACAATGAGCAGTTCTTC.

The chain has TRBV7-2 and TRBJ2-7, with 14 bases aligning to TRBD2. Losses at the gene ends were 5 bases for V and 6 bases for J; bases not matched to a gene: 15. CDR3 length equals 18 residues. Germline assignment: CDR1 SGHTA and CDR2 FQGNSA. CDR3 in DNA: TGTGCCAGCAGCACATCTGGGACTAGCGGGAGAAAGGGGGGCGAGCAGTACTTC. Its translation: CASSTSGTSGRKGGEQYF.

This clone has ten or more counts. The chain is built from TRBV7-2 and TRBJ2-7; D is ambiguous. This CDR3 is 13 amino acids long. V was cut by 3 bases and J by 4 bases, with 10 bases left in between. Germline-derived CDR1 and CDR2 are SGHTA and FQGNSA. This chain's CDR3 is CASSFAKGYEQYF. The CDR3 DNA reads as TGTGCCAGCAGCTTCGCTAAAGGGTACGAGCAGTACTTC.

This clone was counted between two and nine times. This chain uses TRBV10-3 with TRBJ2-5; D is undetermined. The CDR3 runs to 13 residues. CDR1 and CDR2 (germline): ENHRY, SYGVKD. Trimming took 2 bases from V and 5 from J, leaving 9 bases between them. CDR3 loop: CAISEGRMETQYF. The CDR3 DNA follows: TGTGCCATCAGTGAGGGTAGGATGGAGACCCAGTACTTC.

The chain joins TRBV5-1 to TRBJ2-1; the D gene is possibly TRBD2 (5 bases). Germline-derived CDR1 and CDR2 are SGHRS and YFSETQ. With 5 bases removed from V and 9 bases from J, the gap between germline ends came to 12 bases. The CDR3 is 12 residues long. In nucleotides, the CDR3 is TGCGCCAGCAGGGCCGGGAACGGTGAGCAGTTCTTC. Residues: CASRAGNGEQFF.

Written as DNA, the CDR3 is TGTGCCTGGAGCGGCGGACAGGGCGGCTATGGCTACACCTTC. Translating it yields CAWSGGQGGYGYTF. The rearrangement uses TRBV30 and TRBJ1-2, with 8 bases matching TRBD1. Germline values: CDR1 GTSNPN, CDR2 SVGIG (reference sequence). Trimming removed 3 bases from V and 4 bases from J; junction bases left unmatched: 7. This CDR3 contains 14 residues. The full variable domain, in which reference TRBV30 and TRBJ1-2 provide the parts outside the CDR3, is SQTIHQWPATLVQPVGSPLSLECTVEGTSNPNLYWYRQAAGRGLQLLFYSVGIGQISSEVPQNLSASRPQDRQFILSSKKLLLSDSGFYLCAWSGGQGGYGYTFGSGTRLTVV.

The CDR3 region has the DNA TGTGCCTGGAGTGTACGTTGGCGGGACGTAGACAATGAGCAGTTCTTC. Its protein is CAWSVRWRDVDNEQFF. The rearrangement uses TRBV30 and TRBJ2-1; D possibly corresponds to TRBD2 (6 bases). Germline V CDR1 and CDR2: GTSNPN, SVGIG (reference sequence). Deletions cut 0 bases from V and 5 bases from J, with 17 bases between. The CDR3 spans 16 residues.

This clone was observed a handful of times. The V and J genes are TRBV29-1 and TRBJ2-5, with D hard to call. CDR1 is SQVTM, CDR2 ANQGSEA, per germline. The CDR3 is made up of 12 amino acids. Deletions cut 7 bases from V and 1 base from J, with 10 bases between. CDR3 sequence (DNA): TGCAGCGCAAGACGGGCCCAAGAGACCCAGTACTTC. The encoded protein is CSARRAQETQYF.

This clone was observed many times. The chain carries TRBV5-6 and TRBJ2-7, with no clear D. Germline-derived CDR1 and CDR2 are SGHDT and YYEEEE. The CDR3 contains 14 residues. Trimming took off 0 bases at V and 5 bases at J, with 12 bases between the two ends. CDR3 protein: CASSLAPAWDEQYF. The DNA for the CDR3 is TGTGCCAGCAGCTTGGCCCCAGCGTGGGACGAGCAGTACTTC.

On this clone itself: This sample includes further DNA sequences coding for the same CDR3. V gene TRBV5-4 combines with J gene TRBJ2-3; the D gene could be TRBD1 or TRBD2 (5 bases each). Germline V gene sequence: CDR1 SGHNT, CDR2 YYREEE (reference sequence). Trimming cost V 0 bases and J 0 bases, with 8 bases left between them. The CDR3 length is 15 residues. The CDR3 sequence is CASSLDGGSTDTQYF. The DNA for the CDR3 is TGTGCCAGCAGCTTGGATGGGGGAAGCACAGATACGCAGTATTTT.

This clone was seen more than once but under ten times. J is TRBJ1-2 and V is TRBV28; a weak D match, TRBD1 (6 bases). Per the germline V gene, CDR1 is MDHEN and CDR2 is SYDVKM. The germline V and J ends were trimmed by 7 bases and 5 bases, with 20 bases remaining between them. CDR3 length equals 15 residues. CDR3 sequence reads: CASTPLTGRFYGYTF. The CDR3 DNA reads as TGTGCCAGCACACCCCTGACAGGCAGATTTTATGGCTACACCTTC.

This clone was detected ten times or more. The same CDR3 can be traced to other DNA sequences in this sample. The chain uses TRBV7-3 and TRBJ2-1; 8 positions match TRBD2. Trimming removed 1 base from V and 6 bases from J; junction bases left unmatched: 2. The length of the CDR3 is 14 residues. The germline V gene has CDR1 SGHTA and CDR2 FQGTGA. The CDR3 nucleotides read TGTGCCAGCAGCTTAATCGGGAGGGCCAATGAGCAGTTCTTC. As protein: CASSLIGRANEQFF.

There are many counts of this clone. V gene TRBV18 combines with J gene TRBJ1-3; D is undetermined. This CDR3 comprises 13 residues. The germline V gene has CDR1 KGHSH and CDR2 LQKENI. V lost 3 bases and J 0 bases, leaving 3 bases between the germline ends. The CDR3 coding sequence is TGTGCCAGCTCACCTAACTCTGGAAACACCATATATTTT. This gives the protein CASSPNSGNTIYF. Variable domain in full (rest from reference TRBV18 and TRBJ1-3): NAGVMQNPRHLVRRRGQEARLRCSPMKGHSHVYWYRQLPEEGLKFMVYLQKENIIDESGMPKERFSAEFPKEGPSILRIQQVVRGDSAAYFCASSPNSGNTIYFGEGSWLTVV.

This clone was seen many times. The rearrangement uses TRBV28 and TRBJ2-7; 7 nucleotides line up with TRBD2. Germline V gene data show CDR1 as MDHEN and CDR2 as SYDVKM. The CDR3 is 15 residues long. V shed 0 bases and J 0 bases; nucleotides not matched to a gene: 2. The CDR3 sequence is CASSLWASGSYEQYF. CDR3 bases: TGTGCCAGCAGTTTATGGGCTAGCGGCTCCTACGAGCAGTACTTC.

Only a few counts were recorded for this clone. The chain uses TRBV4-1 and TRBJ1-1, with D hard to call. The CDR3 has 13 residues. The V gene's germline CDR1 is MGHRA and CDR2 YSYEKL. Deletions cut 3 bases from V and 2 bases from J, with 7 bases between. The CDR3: CASSQLGNTEAFF. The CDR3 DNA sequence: TGCGCCAGCAGCCAGCTAGGAAACACTGAAGCTTTCTTT.

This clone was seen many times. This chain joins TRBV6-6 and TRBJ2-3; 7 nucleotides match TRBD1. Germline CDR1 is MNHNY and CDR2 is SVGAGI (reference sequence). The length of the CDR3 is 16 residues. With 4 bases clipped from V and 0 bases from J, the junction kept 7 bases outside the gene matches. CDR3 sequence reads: CASSWDRQTSTDTQYF. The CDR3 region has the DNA TGTGCCAGCAGTTGGGACAGACAAACTAGCACAGATACGCAGTATTTT.

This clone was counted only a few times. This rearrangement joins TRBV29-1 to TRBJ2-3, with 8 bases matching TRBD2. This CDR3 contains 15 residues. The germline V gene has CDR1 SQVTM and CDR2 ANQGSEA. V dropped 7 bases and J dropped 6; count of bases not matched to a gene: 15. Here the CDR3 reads CSGDQRESSGDTQYF. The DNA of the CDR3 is TGCAGCGGGGACCAGCGGGAGAGTAGTGGGGATACGCAGTATTTT.